One sample yielded the 32 T cell receptor beta chains listed below, sequenced in a study of CD8+CD57+ T cells in acquired aplastic anemia. TCR beta VDJ and CDR3 profiles were obtained from a genomic DNA template. TCRdb called the reads again in MiXCR, with one record for every CDR3 protein. The repertoire consists of some 150,000 distinct CDR3 sequences, with approximately 41% occurring once and the leading ten covering almost 8.5%. Sample: sorted CD4+, CD8+, or CD8+CD57+ T cells (not recorded which) from PBMCs. These receptors were taken from a human donor in good health, serving as a control.

This chain links TRBV25-1 with TRBJ1-6; TRBD1 aligns across 9 bases. The CDR3 has 14 residues. CDR1 is MGHDK and CDR2 is SYGVNS in the germline V gene. The trim removed 7 bases at V and 6 bases at J, leaving 4 bases unmatched. The DNA for the CDR3 is TGTGCCAGCACCGCGGGACAGGGTAATTCACCCCTCCACTTT. This gives the protein CASTAGQGNSPLHF.

The chain is built from TRBV11-1 and TRBJ2-7, with TRBD2 matching 8 bases. Germline V CDR1 and CDR2: SGHAT, FQDESV (reference sequence). With 4 bases clipped from V and 0 bases from J, the junction kept 8 bases outside the gene matches. The CDR3 totals 16 residues. The CDR3 region is CASSSGGGPFSYEQYF. The CDR3 region has the DNA TGTGCCAGCAGCTCCGGGGGGGGACCCTTCTCCTACGAGCAGTACTTC.

This sequence joins TRBV5-6 and TRBJ1-3; D uncertain. CDR1 is SGHDT and CDR2 is YYEEEE in the germline V gene. The CDR3 length is 15 residues. The germline V and J ends were trimmed by 4 bases and 0 bases, with 11 bases remaining between them. The CDR3: CASSAPSNSGNTIYF. For the CDR3, the DNA is TGTGCCAGCAGCGCCCCATCTAACTCTGGAAACACCATATATTTT.

This clonotype showed up many times. The genes are TRBV5-5 and TRBJ2-5, with D unclear. Germline V gene sequence: CDR1 SGHKS, CDR2 YYEKEE (reference sequence). The germline V and J ends were trimmed by 0 bases and 1 base, with 4 bases remaining between them. The CDR3 is 13 residues long. For the CDR3, the DNA is TGTGCCAGCAGCTTGGGGCCCCAAGAGACCCAGTACTTC. Amino acids: CASSLGPQETQYF.

This clonotype occurred a few times. V gene TRBV5-4 combines with J gene TRBJ2-4, with 7 bases lining up with TRBD2. The CDR3 is 15 residues long. CDR1 is SGHNT and CDR2 is YYREEE in the germline V gene (reference sequence). After removal of 3 bases from V and 0 bases from J, the junction contained 3 bases not matched to a gene. The CDR3 reads CASSWSGTAKNIQYF. The CDR3 bases are TGTGCCAGCAGCTGGAGCGGGACAGCCAAAAACATTCAGTACTTC.

Only one count was recorded for this clonotype. This chain links TRBV6-4 with TRBJ2-7; tentatively, D is TRBD1 (5 bases). V was shortened by 4 bases and J by 3 bases, with 7 bases between the two germline ends. The germline gives CDR1 MRHNA, CDR2 SNTAGT. CDR3 size: 12 residues. The chain's CDR3 is CASSAGFYEQYF. CDR3 DNA sequence: TGTGCCAGCAGTGCAGGGTTCTACGAGCAGTACTTC.

This clonotype was found many times. The rearrangement links TRBV2 to TRBJ2-5, with unresolved D. The V and J ends lost 3 bases and 5 bases respectively, with 13 bases between them. Germline CDR1 is SNHLY and CDR2 is FYNNEI. The CDR3 runs 14 residues. The CDR3 protein is CASSDRRDGETQYF. The CDR3, as DNA: TGTGCCAGCAGTGACCGGCGCGACGGGGAGACCCAGTACTTC.

This clonotype has at least ten counts. The CDR3 reads CASRPTGNTEAFF. Here the CDR3 DNA reads TGTGCCAGCAGACCAACGGGGAACACTGAAGCTTTCTTT. The V and J genes are TRBV3-1 and TRBJ1-1; D is uncertain. Germline V gene lookup returns CDR1 LGHDT and CDR2 YNNKEL (reference sequence). The V gene lost 6 bases and the J gene lost 1 base, with 9 bases spanning the gap. This CDR3 spans 13 amino acids.

This rearrangement joins TRBV25-1 to TRBJ2-6; D could derive from TRBD1 or TRBD2 (6 bases each). Germline CDR1 MGHDK, CDR2 SYGVNS. This CDR3 is 14 amino acids long. The V end was cut by 8 bases, the J end by 4 bases, with 12 bases between. CDR3 loop: CASLEGDGANVLTF. CDR3 bases: TGTGCCAGCCTGGAGGGGGACGGGGCCAACGTCCTGACTTTC.

On this clonotype: Since a much larger clone is just one base distant, this may be a read error. The gene calls are TRBV9 and TRBJ2-2, with a possible D match to TRBD1 (6 bases). The CDR3 covers 14 residues. Germline V gene lookup returns CDR1 SGDLS and CDR2 YYNGEE. CDR3 sequence reads: CASSVVGDTGELSF. For the CDR3, the DNA is TGTGCCAGCAGCGTAGTGGGGGACACCGGGGAGCTGTCTTTT.

There are many counts of this clonotype. This chain links TRBV12-3 or TRBV12-4 with TRBJ1-4, with D perhaps TRBD1 (5 bases). The CDR3 is 14 amino acids. Deletions cut 4 bases from V and 4 bases from J, with 10 bases between. The CDR3 DNA reads as TGTGCCAGCAGTTCGGGACCGATTAATGAAAAACTGTTTTTT. This gives the protein CASSSGPINEKLFF.

The table lists this clonotype with a few counts. This chain connects TRBV30 to TRBJ2-3, with 9 nucleotides matching TRBD1. The CDR3 runs 15 residues. CDR1 GTSNPN and CDR2 SVGIG come from the germline V gene (reference sequence). V lost 3 bases and J lost 5; bases outside the gene matches: 9. CDR3 in DNA: TGTGCCTGGAGCCTGGGACAGGGCCTCGGAGATACGCAGTATTTT. Encoded protein: CAWSLGQGLGDTQYF. Using reference TRBV30 and TRBJ2-3 for the parts outside the CDR3, the full variable domain is SQTIHQWPATLVQPVGSPLSLECTVEGTSNPNLYWYRQAAGRGLQLLFYSVGIGQISSEVPQNLSASRPQDRQFILSSKKLLLSDSGFYLCAWSLGQGLGDTQYFGPGTRLTVL.

The chain links TRBV7-3 to TRBJ1-2; D is undetermined. V was cut by 3 bases and J by 3 bases, with 8 bases left in between. CDR3 length: 13 residues. CDR1 and CDR2 from the germline V gene are SGHTA and FQGTGA. This CDR3 reads CASSLGHDYGYTF. CDR3 DNA sequence: TGTGCCAGCAGCTTGGGCCACGACTATGGCTACACCTTC. The variable domain in full, with the rest retrieved from reference TRBV7-3 and TRBJ1-2, is GAGVSQTPSNKVTEKGKYVELRCDPISGHTALYWYRQSLGQGPEFLIYFQGTGAADDSGLPNDRFFAVRPEGSVSTLKIQRTERGDSAVYLCASSLGHDYGYTFGSGTRLTVV.

The rearrangement uses TRBV5-1 and TRBJ2-7, with 14 bases matching TRBD2. This CDR3 has 17 amino acids. Germline trimming cut 4 bases from V and 0 bases from J; bases unmatched to any gene: 6. From germline, CDR1 is SGHRS and CDR2 YFSETQ. The CDR3 spells CASSDGLAGGLSYEQYF. The CDR3 region has the DNA TGCGCCAGCAGCGACGGACTAGCGGGAGGCCTCTCCTACGAGCAGTACTTC.

Many counts were recorded for this clonotype. The chain joins TRBV7-9 to TRBJ2-3; D is uncertain. Germline CDR1 and CDR2: SEHNR and FQNEAQ (reference sequence). The CDR3 length is 16 residues. The germline V and J ends were trimmed by 2 bases and 4 bases, with 16 bases remaining between them. The CDR3 spells CASSLSLGTAADTQYF. CDR3 nucleotide sequence: TGTGCCAGCAGCTTAAGTCTCGGTACCGCGGCAGATACGCAGTATTTT.

This clonotype was counted at least ten times. The V call is TRBV11-1, the J call TRBJ1-2; D may be TRBD1 (5 bases). The CDR3 is 17 residues long. Deletions cut 6 bases from V and 8 bases from J, with 28 bases between. Germline V gives CDR1 SGHAT, CDR2 FQDESV (reference sequence). The CDR3 DNA is TGTGCCAGCAGTCCCCTCCCCTCCCCGGGGCTGCCTAGAGGCTACACCTTC. Amino acids: CASSPLPSPGLPRGYTF.

The chain employs TRBV7-3 and TRBJ1-2; D is unresolved. Germline V CDR1 and CDR2: SGHTA, FQGTGA. V was pared by 5 bases and J by 3 bases, with 10 bases between. The CDR3 runs to 13 residues. The CDR3 spells CASSHSFDYGYTF. CDR3 DNA: TGTGCCAGCAGCCACTCCTTCGACTATGGCTACACCTTC.

At least ten counts were recorded for this clonotype. The V call is TRBV20-1, the J call TRBJ2-7; TRBD2 agrees at 8 bases. V lost 3 bases and J lost 3; bases outside the gene matches: 7. CDR1 and CDR2 (germline): DFQATT, SNEGSKA (reference sequence). This CDR3 contains 14 residues. The CDR3 DNA sequence: TGCAGTGCTAGTGTAGCGGGATCCCACTACGAGCAGTACTTC. As protein: CSASVAGSHYEQYF.

Notes on this clonotype: Compared with germline, one end of the junction differs, possibly owing to a read error. This sequence joins TRBV9 and TRBJ2-1; 8 positions agree with TRBD2. Looked up from germline, CDR1 is SGDLS and CDR2 is YYNGEE. This CDR3 is 15 amino acids long. CDR3 sequence (DNA): TGTGCCAGCACCGGGGGGGGGAGCTCCAACAATGAGCAGTTCTTC. Translation: CASTGGGSSNNEQFF.

As concerns this clonotype: Lacking the conserved final phenylalanine or tryptophan, this CDR3 likely reflects a read error. The rearrangement uses TRBV19 and TRBJ2-7; D could derive from TRBD1 or TRBD2 (6 bases each). Germline CDR1 and CDR2: LNHDA and SQIVND (reference sequence). Trimming removed 6 bases at V and 6 bases at J, with 18 bases between. The CDR3 runs to 14 residues. In nucleotides, the CDR3 is TGTGCCAGTAGCGTCTCGGGGGCGCAGGGCGAGCAGTACCTC. It encodes CASSVSGAQGEQYL.

The rearrangement uses TRBV29-1 and TRBJ1-2, with D tentatively TRBD1 (6 bases). V lost 4 bases to trimming and J lost 8 bases, with 20 bases between them. The germline V gene has CDR1 SQVTM and CDR2 ANQGSEA. This CDR3 has 14 residues. CDR3 in DNA: TGCAGCGTTGCCCACACAGGGACGGTGGGGGGCTACACCTTC. Protein product: CSVAHTGTVGGYTF.

This clonotype came up many times. The CDR3 nucleotides are TGTGCCAGCAGTCCGGCCGGGACAGGCAATCAGCCCCAGCATTTT. Protein sequence: CASSPAGTGNQPQHF. The chain employs TRBV12-3 or TRBV12-4 and TRBJ1-5, with 7 positions matching TRBD1. The ends lost 5 bases at V and 2 bases at J; junction bases unmatched: 6. The CDR3 is 15 amino acids.

The chain joins TRBV2 to TRBJ2-3; D is unclear. V lost 7 bases and J 1 base, leaving 6 bases between the germline ends. This CDR3 contains 12 residues. The germline V gene has CDR1 SNHLY and CDR2 FYNNEI. The DNA for the CDR3 is TGTGCCAGCACCGGACGCACAGATACGCAGTATTTT. It translates to CASTGRTDTQYF.

This clonotype was recorded many times. The rearrangement joins TRBV12-3 or TRBV12-4 to TRBJ2-3; TRBD1 or TRBD2 may be the D gene (5 bases each). Trimming left V 5 bases short and J 2 bases short, with 14 bases between. This CDR3 region has 15 residues. The CDR3 bases are TGTGCCAGCAGTCCGCTGACGGGGCCCACAGATACGCAGTATTTT. It yields the protein CASSPLTGPTDTQYF.

The gene calls are TRBV6-5 and TRBJ2-7, with D perhaps matching TRBD1 (5 bases). Trimming took 4 bases from V and 7 from J, leaving 17 bases between them. CDR1 and CDR2 (germline): MNHEY, SVGAGI. The CDR3 consists of 14 residues. The CDR3 DNA is TGTGCCAGCAGTTTAGGCCTCTGGGGCAAAGAGCAGTACTTC. It yields the protein CASSLGLWGKEQYF.

This clonotype was detected many times. CDR3: CASSLTSGGVTDTQYF. The DNA of the CDR3 is TGCGCCAGCAGCTTAACTAGCGGGGGGGTGACAGATACGCAGTATTTT. The V and J genes are TRBV5-1 and TRBJ2-3, with 13 bases lining up with TRBD2. There are 16 residues in the CDR3. Trimming took 2 bases from V and 3 from J; bases not matched to a gene: 3. CDR1 and CDR2 (germline): SGHRS, YFSETQ.

This clonotype has at least ten counts. DNA of the CDR3: TGTGCCAGCAGCGGAGGGACCCCCCGAGAAAAACTGTTTTTT. This translates into CASSGGTPREKLFF. The J gene is TRBJ1-4, the V gene TRBV7-6, with D possibly matching TRBD1 (5 bases). The CDR3 is 14 amino acids. The germline CDR1 and CDR2 sequences are SGHVS and FNYEAQ. Trimming left V 5 bases short and J 8 bases short, with 15 bases between.

This clonotype was seen ten or more times. The chain joins TRBV3-1 to TRBJ2-7; 9 bases agree with TRBD1. V lost 0 bases, J lost 3 bases, and 6 bases stayed unmatched. The CDR3 consists of 16 residues. Germline V gene lookup returns CDR1 LGHDT and CDR2 YNNKEL (reference sequence). The CDR3 DNA sequence: TGTGCCAGCAGCCAAGATAAAGGGACAGGGCGCTACGAGCAGTACTTC. Translated, it gives CASSQDKGTGRYEQYF.

This clonotype was seen more than once but under ten times. A clone one base away is much larger, so this may be a read error. The V and J genes are TRBV7-7 and TRBJ2-3; D not resolved. Germline CDR1 reads SSHAT; CDR2 reads FNYEAQ (reference sequence). The CDR3 has 13 amino acids. CDR3 nucleotide sequence: TGTACCAGCAGCCCATCCCTTTGGGTCCCGCAGTATTTT. As protein: CTSSPSLWVPQYF. The entire variable domain, with the rest obtained from reference TRBV7-7 and TRBJ2-3, is as follows: GAGVSQSPRYKVTKRGQDVTLRCDPISSHATLYWYQQALGQGPEFLTYFNYEAQPDKSGLPSDRFSAERPEGSISTLTIQRTEQRDSAMYRCTSSPSLWVPQYFGPGTRLTVL.

A word on this clonotype: This could be a read error, since a much larger clone is one nucleotide away. The CDR3, as DNA: TGTGCCAGCAGTTCATACAGGGGTTTTAATGAAAAACTGTTTTTT. Translated: CASSSYRGFNEKLFF. The J gene is TRBJ1-4, the V gene TRBV2; 7 nucleotides line up with TRBD1. The CDR3 is made up of 15 amino acids. J was trimmed by 4 bases and V by 5 bases; bases with no gene match: 7. Per the germline V gene, CDR1 is SNHLY and CDR2 is FYNNEI.

This sequence joins TRBV4-1 and TRBJ1-1, with TRBD1 identical over 7 bases. J gave up 8 bases and V 4 bases, and 10 bases lay outside the gene matches. From germline, CDR1 is MGHRA and CDR2 YSYEKL. The CDR3 contains 14 residues. CDR3 in amino acids: CASSLGGGGSEAFF. CDR3 in DNA: TGCGCCAGCAGCCTAGGCGGAGGGGGCTCAGAAGCTTTCTTT.

In regard to this clonotype: A much more abundant neighbour one base away suggests this may be a read error. The chain recombines TRBV10-3 with TRBJ2-3; 10 bases are a match to TRBD2. CDR1 ENHRY and CDR2 SYGVKD come from the germline V gene. CDR3 length equals 17 residues. V shed 10 bases and J 4 bases; nucleotides not matched to a gene: 17. As DNA, the CDR3 is TGTGCCACAGGTCCAGCGGGAGGGCGTTGGCTGTCAGATACGCAGTATTTT. It specifies CATGPAGGRWLSDTQYF.